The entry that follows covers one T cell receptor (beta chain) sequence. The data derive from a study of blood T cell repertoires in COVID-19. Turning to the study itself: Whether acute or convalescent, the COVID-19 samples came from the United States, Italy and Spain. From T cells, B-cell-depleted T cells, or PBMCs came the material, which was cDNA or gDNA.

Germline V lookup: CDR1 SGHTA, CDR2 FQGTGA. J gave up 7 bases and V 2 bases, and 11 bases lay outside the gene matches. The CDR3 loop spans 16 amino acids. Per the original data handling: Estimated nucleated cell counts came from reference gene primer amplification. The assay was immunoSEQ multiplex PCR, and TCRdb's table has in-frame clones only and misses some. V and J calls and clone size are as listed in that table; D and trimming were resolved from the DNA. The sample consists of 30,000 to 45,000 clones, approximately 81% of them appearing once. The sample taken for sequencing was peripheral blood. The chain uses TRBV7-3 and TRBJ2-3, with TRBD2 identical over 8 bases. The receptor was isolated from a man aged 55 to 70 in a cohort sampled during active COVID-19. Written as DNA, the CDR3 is TGTGCCAGCAGCTTACAACCGTCCGGACTAGCTAATACGCAGTATTTT. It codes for CASSLQPSGLANTQYF.